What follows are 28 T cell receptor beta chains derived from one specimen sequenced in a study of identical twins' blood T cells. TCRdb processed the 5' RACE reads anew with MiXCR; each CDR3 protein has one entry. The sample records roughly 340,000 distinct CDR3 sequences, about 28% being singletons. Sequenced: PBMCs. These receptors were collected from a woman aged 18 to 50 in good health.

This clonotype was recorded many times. CDR3 protein: CASNTGSLTYSTDTQYF. The CDR3 bases are TGTGCCAGCAACACCGGTAGCCTTACCTATAGCACAGATACGCAGTATTTT. V gene TRBV11-2 combines with J gene TRBJ2-3; D unresolved. The length of the CDR3 is 17 residues. Trimming cost V 7 bases and J 0 bases, with 20 bases left between them. CDR1 SGHAT and CDR2 FQNNGV come from the germline V gene.

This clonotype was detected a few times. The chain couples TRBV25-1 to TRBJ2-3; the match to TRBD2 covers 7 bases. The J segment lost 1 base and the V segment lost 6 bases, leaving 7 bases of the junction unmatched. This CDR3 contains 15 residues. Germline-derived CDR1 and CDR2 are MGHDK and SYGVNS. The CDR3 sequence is CASSRGDSRTDTQYF. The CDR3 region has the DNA TGTGCCAGCAGCCGGGGGGACTCGCGCACAGATACGCAGTATTTT.

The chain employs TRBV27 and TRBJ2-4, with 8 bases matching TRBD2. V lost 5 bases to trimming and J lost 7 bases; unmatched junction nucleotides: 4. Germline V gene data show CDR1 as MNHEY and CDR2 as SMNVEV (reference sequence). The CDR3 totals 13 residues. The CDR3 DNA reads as TGTGCCAGCAGTCGGGGGGGTAGTAACATTCAGTACTTC. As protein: CASSRGGSNIQYF.

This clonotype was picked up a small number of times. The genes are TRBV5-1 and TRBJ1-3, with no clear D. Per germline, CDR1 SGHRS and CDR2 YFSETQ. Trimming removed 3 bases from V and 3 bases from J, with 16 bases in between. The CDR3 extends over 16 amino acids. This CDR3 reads CASSSTDSAGGNTIYF. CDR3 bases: TGCGCCAGCAGCTCGACGGACTCCGCCGGTGGAAACACCATATATTTT.

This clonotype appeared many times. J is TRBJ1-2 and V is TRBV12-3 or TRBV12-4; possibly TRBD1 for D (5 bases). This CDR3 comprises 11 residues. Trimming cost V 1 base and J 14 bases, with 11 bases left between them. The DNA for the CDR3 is TGTGCCAGCAGTTTAGGCCGGACAAAGACCTTC. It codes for CASSLGRTKTF.

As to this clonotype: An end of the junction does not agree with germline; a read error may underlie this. CDR3 in amino acids: CVSSPGLTSGNTIYF. CDR3 coding DNA: TGTGTCAGCAGCCCGGGCCTGACCTCTGGAAACACCATATATTTT. The gene calls are TRBV5-6 and TRBJ1-3; D remains unclear. CDR3 size: 15 residues. CDR1 and CDR2 from the germline V gene are SGHDT and YYEEEE.

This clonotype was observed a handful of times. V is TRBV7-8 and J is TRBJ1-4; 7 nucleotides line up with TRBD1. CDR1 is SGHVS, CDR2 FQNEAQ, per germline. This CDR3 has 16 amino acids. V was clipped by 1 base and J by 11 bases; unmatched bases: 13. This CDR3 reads CASSLGSTGMVRKLFF. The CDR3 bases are TGTGCCAGCAGCTTAGGATCGACAGGGATGGTTCGGAAACTGTTTTTT.

The CDR3 bases are TGTGCCAGCAGCTTAGAAGGACCTAATGAAAAACTGTTTTTT. Translated: CASSLEGPNEKLFF. The chain carries TRBV7-8 and TRBJ1-4; D not certain. Germline CDR1 SGHVS, CDR2 FQNEAQ. The CDR3 has 14 residues. Trimming stripped 1 base from V and 3 bases from J, with 6 bases between. Combining the CDR3 with reference TRBV7-8 and TRBJ1-4 gives the whole variable domain GAGVSQSPRYKVAKRGQDVALRCDPISGHVSLFWYQQALGQGPEFLTYFQNEAQLDKSGLPSDRFFAERPEGSVSTLKIQRTQQEDSAVYLCASSLEGPNEKLFFGSGTQLSVL.

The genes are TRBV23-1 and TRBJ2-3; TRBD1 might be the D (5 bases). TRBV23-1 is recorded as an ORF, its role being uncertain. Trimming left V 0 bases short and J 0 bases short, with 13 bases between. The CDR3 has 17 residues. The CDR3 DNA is TGCGCCAGCAGTCAATCGGGGCCGATCACTAGCACAGATACGCAGTATTTT. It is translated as CASSQSGPITSTDTQYF.

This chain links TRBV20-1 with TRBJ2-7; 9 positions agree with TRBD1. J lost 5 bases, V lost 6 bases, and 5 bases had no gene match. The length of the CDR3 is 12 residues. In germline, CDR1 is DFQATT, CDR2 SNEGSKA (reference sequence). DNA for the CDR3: TGCAGTGCCTCGGGACAGGGCAACGAGCAGTACTTC. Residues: CSASGQGNEQYF.

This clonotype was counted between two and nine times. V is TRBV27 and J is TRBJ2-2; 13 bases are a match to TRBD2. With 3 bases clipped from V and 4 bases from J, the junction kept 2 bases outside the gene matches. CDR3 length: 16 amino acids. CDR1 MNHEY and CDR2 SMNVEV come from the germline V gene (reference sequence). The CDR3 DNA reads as TGTGCCAGCAGTTTCCGGACTAGCGGGAGCACCGGGGAGCTGTTTTTT. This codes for CASSFRTSGSTGELFF.

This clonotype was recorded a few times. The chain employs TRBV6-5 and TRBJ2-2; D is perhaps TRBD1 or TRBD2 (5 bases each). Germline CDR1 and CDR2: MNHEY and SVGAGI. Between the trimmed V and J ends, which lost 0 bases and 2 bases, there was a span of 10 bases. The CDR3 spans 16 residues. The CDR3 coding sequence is TGTGCCAGCAGTTACTCGAGGGACCTTAACACCGGGGAGCTGTTTTTT. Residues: CASSYSRDLNTGELFF.

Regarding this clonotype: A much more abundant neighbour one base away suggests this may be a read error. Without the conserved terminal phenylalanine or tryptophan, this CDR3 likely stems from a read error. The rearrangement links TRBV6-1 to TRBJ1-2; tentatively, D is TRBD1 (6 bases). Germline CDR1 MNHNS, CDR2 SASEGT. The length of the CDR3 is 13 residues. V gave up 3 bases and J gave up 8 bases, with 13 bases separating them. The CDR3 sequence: CASSEGRQEGYTS. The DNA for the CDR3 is TGTGCCAGCAGTGAGGGAAGACAGGAAGGCTACACCTCC.

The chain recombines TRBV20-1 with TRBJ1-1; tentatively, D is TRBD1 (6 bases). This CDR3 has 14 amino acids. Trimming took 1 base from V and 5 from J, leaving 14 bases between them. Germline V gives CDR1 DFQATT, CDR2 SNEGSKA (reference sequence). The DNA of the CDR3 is TGCAGTGCTAGAGGGGGGCAGGGTGGGACTGAAGCTTTCTTT. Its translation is CSARGGQGGTEAFF.

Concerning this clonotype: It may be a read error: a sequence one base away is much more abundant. CDR3: CSVRTGGGLTDTQYF. The CDR3 DNA sequence: TGCAGCGTTCGGACGGGGGGGGGTCTTACAGATACGCAGTATTTT. The J gene is TRBJ2-3, the V gene TRBV29-1; 8 bases line up with TRBD2. V dropped 5 bases and J dropped 3; count of bases not matched to a gene: 10. The germline V gene encodes CDR1 SQVTM and CDR2 ANQGSEA. CDR3 length: 15 amino acids.

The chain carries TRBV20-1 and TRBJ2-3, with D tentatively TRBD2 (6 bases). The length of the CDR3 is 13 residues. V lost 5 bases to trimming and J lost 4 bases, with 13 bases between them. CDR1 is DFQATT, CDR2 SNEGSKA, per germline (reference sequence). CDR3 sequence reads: CSAATSLADTQYF. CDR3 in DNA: TGCAGTGCTGCTACTAGCCTTGCAGATACGCAGTATTTT.

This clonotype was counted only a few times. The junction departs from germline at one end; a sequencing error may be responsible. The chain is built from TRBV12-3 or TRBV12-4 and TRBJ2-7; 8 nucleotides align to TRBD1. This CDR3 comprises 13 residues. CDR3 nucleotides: TGTGCCAGCAGTTTAAAGAGTCGGGACAGGCTTAGCTTC. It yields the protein CASSLKSRDRLSF.

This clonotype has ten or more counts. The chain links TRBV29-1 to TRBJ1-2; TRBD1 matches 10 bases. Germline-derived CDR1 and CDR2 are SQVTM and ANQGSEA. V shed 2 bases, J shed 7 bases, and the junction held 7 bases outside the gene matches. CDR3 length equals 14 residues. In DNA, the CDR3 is TGCAGCGTTGAACCGGGACAGGGGATGTCTGGCTACACCTTC. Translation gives CSVEPGQGMSGYTF.

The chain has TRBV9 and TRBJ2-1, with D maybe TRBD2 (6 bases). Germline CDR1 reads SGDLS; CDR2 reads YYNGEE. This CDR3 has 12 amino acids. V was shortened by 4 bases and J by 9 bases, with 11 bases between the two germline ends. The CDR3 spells CASSFGGSEQFF. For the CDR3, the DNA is TGTGCCAGCAGCTTTGGAGGGTCTGAGCAGTTCTTC.

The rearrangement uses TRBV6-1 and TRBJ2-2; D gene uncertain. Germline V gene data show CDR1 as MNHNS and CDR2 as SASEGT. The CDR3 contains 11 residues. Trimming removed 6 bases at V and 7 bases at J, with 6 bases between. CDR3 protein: CASRDGGELFF. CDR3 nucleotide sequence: TGTGCCAGCAGGGACGGCGGGGAGCTGTTTTTT.

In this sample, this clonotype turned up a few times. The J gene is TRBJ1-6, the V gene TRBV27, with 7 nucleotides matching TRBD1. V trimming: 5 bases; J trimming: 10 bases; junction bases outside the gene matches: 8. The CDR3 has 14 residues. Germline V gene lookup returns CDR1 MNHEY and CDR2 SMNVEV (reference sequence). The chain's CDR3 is CASSLWDSRSPLHF. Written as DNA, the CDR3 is TGTGCCAGCAGTCTTTGGGACAGCCGGTCACCCCTCCACTTT.

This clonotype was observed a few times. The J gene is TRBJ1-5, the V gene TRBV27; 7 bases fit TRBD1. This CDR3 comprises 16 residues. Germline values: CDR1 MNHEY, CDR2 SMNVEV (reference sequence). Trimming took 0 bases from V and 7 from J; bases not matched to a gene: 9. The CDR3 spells CASSLSKGQNLQPQHF. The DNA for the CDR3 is TGTGCCAGCAGTTTATCGAAGGGACAGAATTTACAGCCCCAGCATTTT.

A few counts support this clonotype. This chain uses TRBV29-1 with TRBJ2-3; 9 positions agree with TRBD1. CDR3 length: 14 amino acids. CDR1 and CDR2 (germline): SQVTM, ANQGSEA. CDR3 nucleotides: TGCATCGCAACGGGACAGGGTGGGACAGATACGCAGTATTTT. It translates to CIATGQGGTDTQYF.

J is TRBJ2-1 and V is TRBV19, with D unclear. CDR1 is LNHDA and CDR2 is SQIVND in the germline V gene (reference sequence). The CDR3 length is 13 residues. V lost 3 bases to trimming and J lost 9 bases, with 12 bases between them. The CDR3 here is CASSMGWRSEQFF. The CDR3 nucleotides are TGTGCCAGTAGTATGGGGTGGCGGAGTGAGCAGTTCTTC. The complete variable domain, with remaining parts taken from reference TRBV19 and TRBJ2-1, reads DGGITQSPKYLFRKEGQNVTLSCEQNLNHDAMYWYRQDPGQGLRLIYYSQIVNDFQKGDIAEGYSVSREKKESFPLTVTSAQKNPTAFYLCASSMGWRSEQFFGPGTRLTVL.

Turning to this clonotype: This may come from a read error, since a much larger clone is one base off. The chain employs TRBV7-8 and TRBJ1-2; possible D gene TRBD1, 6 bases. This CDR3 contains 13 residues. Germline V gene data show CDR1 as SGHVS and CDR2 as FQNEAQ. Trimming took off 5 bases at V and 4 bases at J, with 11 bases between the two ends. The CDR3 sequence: CASSEGQCYGYTF. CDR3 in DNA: TGTGCCAGCAGCGAAGGACAGTGCTATGGCTACACCTTC.

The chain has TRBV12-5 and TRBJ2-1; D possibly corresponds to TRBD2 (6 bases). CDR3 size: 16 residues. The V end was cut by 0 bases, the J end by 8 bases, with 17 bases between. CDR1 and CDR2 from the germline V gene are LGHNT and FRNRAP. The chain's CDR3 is CASGLVQGGYHDEQFF. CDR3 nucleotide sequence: TGTGCTAGTGGTTTGGTACAAGGAGGGTACCACGATGAGCAGTTCTTC.

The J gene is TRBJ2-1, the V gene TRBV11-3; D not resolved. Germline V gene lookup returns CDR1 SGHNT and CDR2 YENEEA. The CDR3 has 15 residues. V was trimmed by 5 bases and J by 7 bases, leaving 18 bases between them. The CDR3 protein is CASSPPTLRRNEQFF. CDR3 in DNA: TGTGCCAGCAGCCCCCCGACCCTCAGACGGAATGAGCAGTTCTTC.

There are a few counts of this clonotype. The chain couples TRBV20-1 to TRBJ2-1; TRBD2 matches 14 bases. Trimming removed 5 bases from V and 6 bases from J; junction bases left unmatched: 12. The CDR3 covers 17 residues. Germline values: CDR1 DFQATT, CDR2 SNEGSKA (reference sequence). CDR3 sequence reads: CSAGNPGLAGVPNEQFF. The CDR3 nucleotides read TGCAGTGCTGGGAACCCGGGACTAGCGGGGGTCCCCAATGAGCAGTTCTTC.